The 25 T cell receptor beta chains below come from one sample, sequenced in a study of CD8 T cells in Susac syndrome. RNA totalling roughly 0.45 to 1 ug underwent reverse transcription with random hexamers. TCRdb recomputed calls from the immunoSEQ multiplex PCR reads with MiXCR, one row per CDR3 protein. This sample has approximately 74,000 distinct CDR3 sequences; roughly 94% occur once, and the top ten carry more than 0.8%. Sequences were obtained from CD8+ T cells from PBMCs. The receptors derive from a human donor with Susac syndrome.

The chain carries TRBV3-1 and TRBJ2-3; 11 bases fit TRBD2. CDR1 and CDR2 from the germline V gene are LGHDT and YNNKEL (reference sequence). The CDR3 length is 17 residues. Trimming removed 4 bases from V and 4 bases from J; junction bases left unmatched: 10. CDR3 sequence (DNA): TGTGCCAGCAGCCGGATATCGACTAGCGGGGCGTCAGATACGCAGTATTTT. It is translated as CASSRISTSGASDTQYF.

The V and J genes are TRBV2 and TRBJ2-7; possible D gene TRBD2, 5 bases. Per germline, CDR1 SNHLY and CDR2 FYNNEI. The V gene lost 2 bases and the J gene lost 5 bases, with 10 bases spanning the gap. The CDR3 totals 13 residues. The CDR3 sequence is CASSENLRDEQYF. The CDR3 DNA sequence: TGTGCCAGCAGTGAAAATTTGCGGGACGAGCAGTACTTC.

By sample fraction, this clonotype is medium-sized. The genes are TRBV6-1 and TRBJ2-7; 8 positions agree with TRBD2. Losses at the gene ends were 5 bases for V and 3 bases for J; bases not matched to a gene: 18. Germline V gene data show CDR1 as MNHNS and CDR2 as SASEGT. The CDR3 has 18 amino acids. The CDR3 protein is CASSPTKGGGGLNYEQYF. CDR3 nucleotides: TGTGCCAGCAGTCCGACCAAGGGCGGCGGGGGGCTAAACTACGAGCAGTACTTC.

The chain uses TRBV6-5 and TRBJ2-5; 9 bases match TRBD1. Germline trimming cut 2 bases from V and 2 bases from J; bases unmatched to any gene: 3. The germline V gene encodes CDR1 MNHEY and CDR2 SVGAGI. The CDR3 extends over 15 amino acids. The chain's CDR3 is CASSYPDRGQETQYF. CDR3 bases: TGTGCCAGCAGTTACCCCGACAGGGGGCAAGAGACCCAGTACTTC.

The CDR3 bases are TGTGCCAGTAGTTTTTGGACAGGACTTAACTATGGCTACACCTTC. It is translated as CASSFWTGLNYGYTF. The gene calls are TRBV19 and TRBJ1-2; 7 bases agree with TRBD1. V dropped 5 bases and J dropped 1; count of bases not matched to a gene: 7. Germline CDR1 and CDR2: LNHDA and SQIVND (reference sequence). This CDR3 has 15 amino acids. Combining the CDR3 with reference TRBV19 and TRBJ1-2 gives the whole variable domain DGGITQSPKYLFRKEGQNVTLSCEQNLNHDAMYWYRQDPGQGLRLIYYSQIVNDFQKGDIAEGYSVSREKKESFPLTVTSAQKNPTAFYLCASSFWTGLNYGYTFGSGTRLTVV.

J is TRBJ2-5 and V is TRBV7-9; TRBD2 matches 11 bases. Germline CDR1 and CDR2: SEHNR and FQNEAQ (reference sequence). The CDR3 spans 15 residues. The V gene end was trimmed by 5 bases and the J gene end by 5 bases; junction bases not matched to a gene: 7. The CDR3 is CASSLLTSGIETQYF. The CDR3 DNA is TGTGCCAGCAGCCTACTGACTAGCGGGATCGAGACCCAGTACTTC.

This rearrangement joins TRBV29-1 to TRBJ1-5; D is unclear. The CDR3 spans 14 residues. Trimming shortened V by 5 bases and J by 2 bases, and 13 bases separated the two germline ends. The germline V gene encodes CDR1 SQVTM and CDR2 ANQGSEA. This CDR3 is CSVFWEGGNQPQHF. The CDR3 nucleotides read TGCAGCGTTTTCTGGGAGGGAGGCAATCAGCCCCAGCATTTT.

The chain combines TRBV24-1 with TRBJ2-4; tentatively, D is TRBD1 or TRBD2 (5 bases each). In germline, CDR1 is KGHDR, CDR2 SFDVKD. The CDR3 has 13 residues. V dropped 10 bases and J dropped 9 bases, with 18 bases sitting between them. The CDR3, as DNA: TGTGCCACACCAGCAGGGACCTTCGGCATTCAGTACTTC. It yields the protein CATPAGTFGIQYF.

The chain recombines TRBV11-1 with TRBJ2-7; D is perhaps TRBD1 (5 bases). The germline V gene encodes CDR1 SGHAT and CDR2 FQDESV (reference sequence). The CDR3 sequence is 15 residues long. Between the trimmed V and J ends, which lost 5 bases and 0 bases, there was a span of 14 bases. The CDR3, as DNA: TGTGCCAGCAGCGCCGAGGACACCTACTCCTACGAGCAGTACTTC. This encodes CASSAEDTYSYEQYF.

V gene TRBV20-1 combines with J gene TRBJ2-5; D gene ambiguous. Trimming pared 0 bases from V and 6 bases from J, leaving 5 bases between. CDR3 length: 11 amino acids. Germline assignment: CDR1 DFQATT and CDR2 SNEGSKA (reference sequence). The CDR3 DNA reads TGCAGTGCTAGAGATGGGAAGACCCAGTACTTC. This gives the protein CSARDGKTQYF.

The chain couples TRBV7-9 to TRBJ2-3; 9 nucleotides agree with TRBD2. Trimming took 6 bases from V and 4 from J; bases not matched to a gene: 8. The CDR3 is 15 residues long. CDR1 and CDR2 (germline): SEHNR, FQNEAQ (reference sequence). The chain's CDR3 is CASRASGIGADTQYF. For the CDR3, the DNA is TGTGCCAGCAGGGCTAGCGGGATCGGCGCAGATACGCAGTATTTT.

In nucleotides, the CDR3 is TGTGCCAGCAGCCACCCTTTAGGGTTGGATGGCTACACCTTC. It yields the protein CASSHPLGLDGYTF. This chain links TRBV3-1 with TRBJ1-2; no definite D call. V dropped 3 bases and J dropped 6 bases, with 14 bases sitting between them. This CDR3 has 14 residues. The germline CDR1 and CDR2 sequences are LGHDT and YNNKEL (reference sequence).

The chain joins TRBV14 to TRBJ1-2, with a weak D call TRBD1 (5 bases). The CDR3 has 13 residues. CDR1 is SGHDN, CDR2 FVKESK, per germline. Trimming took off 4 bases at V and 3 bases at J, with 9 bases between the two ends. As DNA, the CDR3 is TGTGCCAGCAGCCTGACAGCTTACTATGGCTACACCTTC. This encodes CASSLTAYYGYTF.

The chain combines TRBV20-1 with TRBJ2-7; D tentatively fits TRBD1 or TRBD2 (5 bases each). The germline V and J ends were trimmed by 0 bases and 2 bases, with 8 bases remaining between them. CDR3 length: 13 residues. The germline gives CDR1 DFQATT, CDR2 SNEGSKA (reference sequence). For the CDR3, the DNA is TGCAGTGCTAGAGAGGGGACCCCCTACGAGCAGTACTTC. Amino acids: CSAREGTPYEQYF.

The J gene is TRBJ2-7, the V gene TRBV9, with TRBD1 identical over 9 bases. The trim removed 4 bases at V and 0 bases at J, leaving 2 bases unmatched. Germline-derived CDR1 and CDR2 are SGDLS and YYNGEE. The CDR3 totals 14 residues. The CDR3 sequence is CASSLDRGSYEQYF. CDR3 nucleotide sequence: TGTGCCAGCAGCTTGGACAGGGGCTCCTACGAGCAGTACTTC. Full variable domain (rest looked up from reference TRBV9 and TRBJ2-7): DSGVTQTPKHLITATGQRVTLRCSPRSGDLSVYWYQQSLDQGLQFLIQYYNGEERAKGNILERFSAQQFPDLHSELNLSSLELGDSALYFCASSLDRGSYEQYFGPGTRLTVT.

Of note for this clonotype: The CDR3 does not close with the conserved phenylalanine or tryptophan, likely indicating a read error. This chain uses TRBV30 with TRBJ1-5; D possibly corresponds to TRBD1 (5 bases). This CDR3 spans 14 amino acids. The germline CDR1 and CDR2 sequences are GTSNPN and SVGIG (reference sequence). Between the trimmed V and J ends, which lost 2 bases and 0 bases, there was a span of 8 bases. The CDR3 here is CAWSFGHSNQPQHL. CDR3 DNA: TGTGCCTGGAGTTTCGGACATAGCAATCAGCCCCAGCATCTT.

The V call is TRBV5-6, the J call TRBJ2-2, with 8 nucleotides matching TRBD1. From germline, CDR1 is SGHDT and CDR2 YYEEEE. The ends lost 5 bases at V and 5 bases at J; junction bases unmatched: 14. The CDR3 totals 17 residues. CDR3 in amino acids: CASSRPGTGYVTGELFF. The CDR3 DNA follows: TGTGCCAGCAGTAGACCCGGGACAGGATATGTGACCGGGGAGCTGTTTTTT. Using reference TRBV5-6 and TRBJ2-2 for the parts outside the CDR3, the full variable domain is DAGVTQSPTHLIKTRGQQVTLRCSPKSGHDTVSWYQQALGQGPQFIFQYYEEEERQRGNFPDRFSGHQFPNYSSELNVNALLLGDSALYLCASSRPGTGYVTGELFFGEGSRLTVL.

The chain employs TRBV20-1 and TRBJ1-3, with unresolved D. Trimming cost V 0 bases and J 0 bases, with 18 bases left between them. The germline CDR1 and CDR2 sequences are DFQATT and SNEGSKA (reference sequence). This CDR3 contains 18 residues. CDR3 in amino acids: CSARDPVSLIDSGNTIYF. In DNA form, the CDR3 reads TGCAGTGCTAGAGACCCCGTCTCCCTCATCGACTCTGGAAACACCATATATTTT.

This chain joins TRBV7-9 and TRBJ1-2; TRBD1 matches at 7 bases. Trimming at V came to 3 bases and at J to 7 bases, leaving 17 bases not matched to a gene. CDR3 size: 17 residues. Germline loops: CDR1 SEHNR, CDR2 FQNEAQ (reference sequence). CDR3 sequence: CASSFPSVMRQGRGYTF. CDR3 bases: TGTGCCAGCAGCTTCCCCTCCGTCATGCGACAGGGTCGTGGCTACACCTTC.

This chain connects TRBV13 to TRBJ1-2; D is undetermined. V was pared by 1 base and J by 6 bases, with 12 bases between. CDR1 and CDR2 (germline): PRHDT, FYEKMQ (reference sequence). The CDR3 extends over 14 amino acids. The DNA of the CDR3 is TGTGCCAGCAGCTTAGTGGGCTATGCCCATGGCTACACCTTC. Encoded protein: CASSLVGYAHGYTF.

The chain couples TRBV29-1 to TRBJ2-7; possible D gene TRBD1, 6 bases. Trimming removed 3 bases from V and 3 bases from J, with 15 bases in between. The CDR3 sequence is 14 residues long. Germline loops: CDR1 SQVTM, CDR2 ANQGSEA. The CDR3 loop reads CSVDFGQGYYEQYF. The CDR3 region has the DNA TGCAGCGTTGATTTTGGGCAGGGGTACTACGAGCAGTACTTC.

The count of this clonotype is one. The chain couples TRBV2 to TRBJ1-5; D perhaps matches TRBD1 (5 bases). V lost 0 bases, J lost 6 bases, and 9 bases lay in between. The CDR3 extends over 14 amino acids. Per the germline V gene, CDR1 is SNHLY and CDR2 is FYNNEI. This CDR3 reads CASSEAGGGQPQHF. DNA for the CDR3: TGTGCCAGCAGTGAAGCGGGGGGAGGTCAGCCCCAGCATTTT. Full variable domain (rest looked up from reference TRBV2 and TRBJ1-5): EPEVTQTPSHQVTQMGQEVILRCVPISNHLYFYWYRQILGQKVEFLVSFYNNEISEKSEIFDDQFSVERPDGSNFTLKIRSTKLEDSAMYFCASSEAGGGQPQHFGDGTRLSIL.

A single count supports this clonotype. The chain employs TRBV20-1 and TRBJ2-7; D remains unclear. Trimming took off 0 bases at V and 3 bases at J, with 9 bases between the two ends. Germline V gene sequence: CDR1 DFQATT, CDR2 SNEGSKA (reference sequence). This CDR3 region has 13 residues. DNA for the CDR3: TGCAGTGCTAGAGATCTATCCTTCTACGAGCAGTACTTC. It codes for CSARDLSFYEQYF.

The chain joins TRBV16 to TRBJ2-7; D unclear. Germline assignment: CDR1 KGHSY and CDR2 FQNENV. This CDR3 contains 11 residues. The ends were cut back, 1 base at V and 7 bases at J, with 5 bases in the middle. Written as DNA, the CDR3 is TGTGCCAGCAGCCAATTTAATGAGCAGTACTTC. This codes for CASSQFNEQYF.

The V call is TRBV19, the J call TRBJ1-2; no reliable D call. The CDR3 is 14 amino acids. V shed 3 bases and J shed 5 bases, with 13 bases lying between them. CDR1 and CDR2 from the germline V gene are LNHDA and SQIVND (reference sequence). In DNA form, the CDR3 reads TGTGCCAGTAGTATCCTCCCACCTTTATATGGCTACACCTTC. Encoded protein: CASSILPPLYGYTF.